A single sample gave rise to the 16 T cell receptor beta chains below, sequenced in a study of blood T cell repertoires in COVID-19. The table came from immunoSEQ multiplex PCR; TCRdb's copy has only in-frame clones and leaves some out. This table holds under 75,000 clones, about four fifths found once. Sequenced material: peripheral blood. The receptor set was obtained from an older woman with acute or convalescent COVID-19.

This chain connects TRBV3-1 (or the pseudogene TRBV3-2) to TRBJ2-5, with 14 bases that match TRBD2. Germline loops: CDR1 LGHDT, CDR2 YNNKEL (reference sequence). The CDR3 sequence is 15 residues long. J lost 5 bases, V lost 4 bases, and 3 bases had no gene match. In DNA, the CDR3 is TGTGCCAGCAGCCCGGGACTAGCGGGGGAGGAGACCCAGTACTTC. This translates into CASSPGLAGEETQYF.

CDR3 region: CASKTGIYGYTF. In nucleotides, the CDR3 is TGTGCCAGCAAGACGGGGATCTATGGCTACACCTTC. The rearrangement joins TRBV28 to TRBJ1-2; no reliable D call. The CDR3 is 12 amino acids. Germline V gene sequence: CDR1 MDHEN, CDR2 SYDVKM. Trimming removed 7 bases from V and 4 bases from J, with 10 bases in between.

This chain uses TRBV18 with TRBJ2-7; 9 positions match TRBD1. Germline assignment: CDR1 KGHSH and CDR2 LQKENI. The CDR3 has 13 amino acids. Losses at the gene ends were 5 bases for V and 4 bases for J; bases not matched to a gene: 3. The CDR3 here is CASSKQGAYEQYF. The CDR3 DNA sequence: TGTGCCAGCTCAAAACAGGGGGCTTACGAGCAGTACTTC.

The chain employs TRBV4-3 and TRBJ2-3, with a weak D call TRBD1 (5 bases). Germline V gene lookup returns CDR1 LGHNA and CDR2 YSLEER. The CDR3 consists of 14 residues. V lost 3 bases to trimming and J lost 0 bases, with 7 bases between them. CDR3 amino acids: CASSHQGSTDTQYF. CDR3 DNA: TGCGCCAGCAGCCATCAGGGCAGCACAGATACGCAGTATTTT.

The genes are TRBV24-1 and TRBJ2-1; 13 nucleotides agree with TRBD2. Germline-derived CDR1 and CDR2 are KGHDR and SFDVKD. This CDR3 has 19 residues. V shed 4 bases, J shed 4 bases, and the junction held 12 bases outside the gene matches. The CDR3 bases are TGTGCCACCAGTGACTCCGGGACTAGCGGGGTGAGAGCTTACAATGAGCAGTTCTTC. It encodes CATSDSGTSGVRAYNEQFF.

By frequency in the sample, this clone is medium-sized (0.01 to 0.1%). This chain uses TRBV7-8 with TRBJ2-1; 7 bases align to TRBD1. V lost 0 bases and J lost 2; bases outside the gene matches: 4. Germline values: CDR1 SGHVS, CDR2 FQNEAQ. The CDR3 runs to 16 residues. This chain's CDR3 is CASSLAHRGPYNEQFF. In DNA, the CDR3 is TGTGCCAGCAGCTTAGCTCACAGGGGCCCCTACAATGAGCAGTTCTTC. The complete variable domain, with remaining parts taken from reference TRBV7-8 and TRBJ2-1, reads GAGVSQSPRYKVAKRGQDVALRCDPISGHVSLFWYQQALGQGPEFLTYFQNEAQLDKSGLPSDRFFAERPEGSVSTLKIQRTQQEDSAVYLCASSLAHRGPYNEQFFGPGTRLTVL.

A single count supports this clone. This chain links TRBV23-1 with TRBJ1-1; D might be TRBD1 (6 bases). TRBV23-1 is an ORF; its function is uncertain. V lost 4 bases and J lost 1, with 16 bases in between. The CDR3 has 16 amino acids. The CDR3 protein is CASSPQGSEGNTEAFF. CDR3 coding DNA: TGCGCCAGCAGTCCTCAGGGGAGCGAAGGGAACACTGAAGCTTTCTTT.

The V and J genes are TRBV7-3 and TRBJ2-7, with TRBD2 matching 8 bases. This CDR3 spans 14 amino acids. The germline CDR1 and CDR2 sequences are SGHTA and FQGTGA. Germline trimming cut 5 bases from V and 3 bases from J; bases unmatched to any gene: 6. The CDR3 spells CASSAAGANYEQYF. In nucleotides, the CDR3 is TGTGCCAGCAGCGCAGCGGGGGCCAACTACGAGCAGTACTTC.

This chain links TRBV16 with TRBJ2-7, with 7 bases that match TRBD2. V lost 4 bases to trimming and J lost 0 bases; unmatched junction nucleotides: 3. This CDR3 region has 14 residues. Germline V gene lookup returns CDR1 KGHSY and CDR2 FQNENV. In DNA form, the CDR3 reads TGTGCCAGCAGCCTCCCGGGGGGCTCCTACGAGCAGTACTTC. Translated, it gives CASSLPGGSYEQYF.

This chain connects TRBV25-1 to TRBJ2-3; a weak D match, TRBD2 (5 bases). The ends were cut back, 4 bases at V and 7 bases at J, with 9 bases in the middle. In germline, CDR1 is MGHDK, CDR2 SYGVNS. This CDR3 is built from 12 residues. The CDR3 DNA follows: TGTGCCAGCAGTGGTGGGAGAAATACGCAGTATTTT. Translating gives CASSGGRNTQYF.

This chain links TRBV28 with TRBJ2-7; 8 bases are shared with TRBD1. CDR3 size: 15 residues. Trimming cost V 8 bases and J 1 base; bases outside gene matches: 10. CDR1 is MDHEN, CDR2 SYDVKM, per germline. The CDR3 protein is CASEKDRDGSYEQYF. The CDR3 DNA follows: TGTGCCAGCGAGAAGGACAGGGACGGGTCCTACGAGCAGTACTTC.

The J gene is TRBJ2-5, the V gene TRBV7-9; 8 bases map to TRBD2. V shed 7 bases, J shed 3 bases, and the junction held 13 bases outside the gene matches. The CDR3 loop spans 16 amino acids. In germline, CDR1 is SEHNR, CDR2 FQNEAQ (reference sequence). CDR3 in DNA: TGTGCCAGCACCTACGGGGGGGAGCGGGCCAAAGAGACCCAGTACTTC. Translation: CASTYGGERAKETQYF.

The chain uses TRBV15 and TRBJ1-2; TRBD1 agrees at 10 bases. CDR1 is LNHNV, CDR2 YYDKDF, per germline (reference sequence). With V trimmed by 5 bases and J by 5 bases, 8 bases remained unmatched. The CDR3 has 15 residues. Written as DNA, the CDR3 is TGTGCCACCAGCGGTTCCGGGACAGGGGAGTATGGCTACACCTTC. Translation: CATSGSGTGEYGYTF.

This clone was seen repeatedly, ten times or more. V usage is TRBV6-5 and J usage is TRBJ1-2; D is unclear. V was shortened by 6 bases and J by 5 bases, with 16 bases between the two germline ends. The CDR3 runs to 14 residues. From germline, CDR1 is MNHEY and CDR2 SVGAGI. The CDR3 reads CASSPTRRRYGYTF. In DNA form, the CDR3 reads TGTGCCAGCAGCCCGACCCGCCGGCGGTATGGCTACACCTTC.

The chain combines TRBV30 with TRBJ2-2; 11 positions agree with TRBD1. The junction had 10 bases not matched to a gene; V was cut back by 3 bases and J by 7 bases. The CDR3 sequence is 16 residues long. Germline V CDR1 and CDR2: GTSNPN, SVGIG (reference sequence). CDR3 sequence reads: CAWRVPGQGVHGELFF. The CDR3 DNA reads TGTGCCTGGAGGGTCCCGGGACAGGGGGTTCACGGGGAGCTGTTTTTT.

The J gene is TRBJ2-7, the V gene TRBV14; 8 positions match TRBD2. Germline V gives CDR1 SGHDN, CDR2 FVKESK. The CDR3 extends over 16 amino acids. Trimming took 4 bases from V and 6 from J; bases not matched to a gene: 14. In nucleotides, the CDR3 is TGTGCCAGCAGCCCTACCGGGGTGATAGCGGGGTTCGAGCAGTACTTC. Its protein product is CASSPTGVIAGFEQYF.